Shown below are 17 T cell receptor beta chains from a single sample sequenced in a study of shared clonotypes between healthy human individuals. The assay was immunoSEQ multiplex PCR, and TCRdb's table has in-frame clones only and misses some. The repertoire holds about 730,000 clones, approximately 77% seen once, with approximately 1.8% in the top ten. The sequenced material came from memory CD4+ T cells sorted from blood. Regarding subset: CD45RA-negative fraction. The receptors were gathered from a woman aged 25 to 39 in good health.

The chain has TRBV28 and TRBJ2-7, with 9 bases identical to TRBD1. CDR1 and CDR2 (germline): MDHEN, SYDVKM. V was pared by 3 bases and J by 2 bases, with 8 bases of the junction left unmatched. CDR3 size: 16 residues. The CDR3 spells CASSFWGQGVPYEQYF. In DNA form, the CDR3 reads TGTGCCAGCAGTTTTTGGGGACAGGGAGTCCCCTACGAGCAGTACTTC.

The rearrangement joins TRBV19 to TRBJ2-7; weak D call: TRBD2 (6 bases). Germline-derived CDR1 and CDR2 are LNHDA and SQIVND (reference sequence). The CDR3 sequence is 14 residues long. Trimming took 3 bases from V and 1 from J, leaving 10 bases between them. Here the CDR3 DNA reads TGTGCCAGTAGTATCCAGACTAGTTCCTACGAGCAGTACTTC. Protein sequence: CASSIQTSSYEQYF.

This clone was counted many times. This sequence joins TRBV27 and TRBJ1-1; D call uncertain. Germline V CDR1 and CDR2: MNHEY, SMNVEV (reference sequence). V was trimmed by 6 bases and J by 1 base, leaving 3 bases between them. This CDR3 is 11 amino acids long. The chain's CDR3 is CASRSNTEAFF. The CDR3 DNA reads TGTGCCAGCAGGTCGAACACTGAAGCTTTCTTT.

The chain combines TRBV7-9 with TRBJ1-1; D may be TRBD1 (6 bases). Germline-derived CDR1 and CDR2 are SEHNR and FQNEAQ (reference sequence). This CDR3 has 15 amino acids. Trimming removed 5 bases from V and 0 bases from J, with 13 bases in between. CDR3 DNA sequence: TGTGCCAGCAGCAGACAGGAAGGCCTGAACACTGAAGCTTTCTTT. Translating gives CASSRQEGLNTEAFF.

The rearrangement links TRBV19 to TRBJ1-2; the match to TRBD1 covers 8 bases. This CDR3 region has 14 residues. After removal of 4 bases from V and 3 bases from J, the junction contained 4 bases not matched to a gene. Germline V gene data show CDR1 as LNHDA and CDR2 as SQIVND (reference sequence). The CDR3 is CASSTRQGHYGYTF. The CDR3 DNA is TGTGCCAGTAGTACTCGACAGGGGCACTATGGCTACACCTTC.

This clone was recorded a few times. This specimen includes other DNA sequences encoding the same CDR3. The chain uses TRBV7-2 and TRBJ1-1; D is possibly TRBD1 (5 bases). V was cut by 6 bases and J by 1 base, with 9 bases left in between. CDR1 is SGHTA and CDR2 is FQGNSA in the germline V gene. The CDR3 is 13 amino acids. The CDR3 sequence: CASSHDRNTEAFF. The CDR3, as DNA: TGTGCCAGCAGTCATGACAGGAACACTGAAGCTTTCTTT.

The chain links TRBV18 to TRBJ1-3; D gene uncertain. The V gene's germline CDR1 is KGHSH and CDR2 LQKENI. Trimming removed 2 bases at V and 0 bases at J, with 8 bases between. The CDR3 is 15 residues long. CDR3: CASSPGPDSGNTIYF. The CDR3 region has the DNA TGTGCCAGCTCACCAGGCCCAGACTCTGGAAACACCATATATTTT.

The DNA for the CDR3 is TGTGCCAGCAGCCGAGACGAAACAGGCTACGAGCAGTACTTC. It yields the protein CASSRDETGYEQYF. V usage is TRBV6-5 and J usage is TRBJ2-7, with D possibly matching TRBD1 (5 bases). V was pared by 6 bases and J by 3 bases, with 15 bases between. The CDR3 totals 14 residues. Germline-derived CDR1 and CDR2 are MNHEY and SVGAGI.

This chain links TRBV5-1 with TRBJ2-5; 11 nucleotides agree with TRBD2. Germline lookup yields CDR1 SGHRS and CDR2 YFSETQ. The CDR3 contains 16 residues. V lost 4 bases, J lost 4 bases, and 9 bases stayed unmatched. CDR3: CASSRFGLAGPETQYF. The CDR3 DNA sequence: TGCGCCAGCAGCCGGTTCGGACTAGCGGGTCCAGAGACCCAGTACTTC.

For the CDR3, the DNA is TGTGCCAGCAGCTTGGCGACTAGCGGGAGGGCCTTCGGGGAGACCCAGTACTTC. The encoded protein is CASSLATSGRAFGETQYF. This chain connects TRBV7-6 to TRBJ2-5; TRBD2 matches at 14 bases. CDR3 size: 18 residues. With V trimmed by 3 bases and J by 5 bases, 11 bases remained unmatched. Germline values: CDR1 SGHVS, CDR2 FNYEAQ.

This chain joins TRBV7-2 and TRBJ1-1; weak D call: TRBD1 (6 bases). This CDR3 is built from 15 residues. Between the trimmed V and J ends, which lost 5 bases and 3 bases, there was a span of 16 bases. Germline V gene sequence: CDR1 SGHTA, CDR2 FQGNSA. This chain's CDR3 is CASSPRQGWDTEAFF. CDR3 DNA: TGTGCCAGCAGCCCACGGCAGGGGTGGGACACTGAAGCTTTCTTT. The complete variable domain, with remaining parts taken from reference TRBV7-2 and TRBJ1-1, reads GAGVSQSPSNKVTEKGKDVELRCDPISGHTALYWYRQSLGQGLEFLIYFQGNSAPDKSGLPSDRFSAERTGGSVSTLTIQRTQQEDSAVYLCASSPRQGWDTEAFFGQGTRLTVV.

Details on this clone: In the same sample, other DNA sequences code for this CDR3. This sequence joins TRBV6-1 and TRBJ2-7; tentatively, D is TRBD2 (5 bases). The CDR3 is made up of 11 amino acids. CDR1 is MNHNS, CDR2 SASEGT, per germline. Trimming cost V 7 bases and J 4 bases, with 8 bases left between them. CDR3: CASTPGYEQYF. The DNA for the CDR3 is TGTGCCAGCACTCCGGGGTACGAGCAGTACTTC.

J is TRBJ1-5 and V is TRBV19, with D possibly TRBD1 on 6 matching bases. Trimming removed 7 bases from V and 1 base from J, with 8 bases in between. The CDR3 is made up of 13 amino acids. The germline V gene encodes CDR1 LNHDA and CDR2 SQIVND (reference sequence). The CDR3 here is CASNRESNQPQHF. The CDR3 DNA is TGTGCCAGTAACAGGGAAAGCAATCAGCCCCAGCATTTT.

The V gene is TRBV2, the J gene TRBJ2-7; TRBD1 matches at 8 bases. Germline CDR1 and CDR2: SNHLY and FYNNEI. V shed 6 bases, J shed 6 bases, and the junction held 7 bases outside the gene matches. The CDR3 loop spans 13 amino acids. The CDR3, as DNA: TGTGCCAGCAGAGCAACAGGGGGGAGCGAGCAGTACTTC. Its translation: CASRATGGSEQYF.

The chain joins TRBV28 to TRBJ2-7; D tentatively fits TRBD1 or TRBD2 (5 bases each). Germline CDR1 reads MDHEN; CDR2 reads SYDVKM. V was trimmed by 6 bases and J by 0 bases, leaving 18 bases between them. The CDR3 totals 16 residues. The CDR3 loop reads CASRAPRGPSSYEQYF. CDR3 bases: TGTGCCAGCAGAGCCCCGAGGGGACCAAGCTCCTACGAGCAGTACTTC.

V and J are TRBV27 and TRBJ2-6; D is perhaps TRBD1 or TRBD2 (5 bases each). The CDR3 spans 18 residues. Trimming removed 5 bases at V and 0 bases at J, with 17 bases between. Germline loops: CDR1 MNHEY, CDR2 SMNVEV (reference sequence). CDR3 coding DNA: TGTGCCAGCAGTCCATCCGGGACGGGTTTCTCTGGGGCCAACGTCCTGACTTTC. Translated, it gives CASSPSGTGFSGANVLTF.

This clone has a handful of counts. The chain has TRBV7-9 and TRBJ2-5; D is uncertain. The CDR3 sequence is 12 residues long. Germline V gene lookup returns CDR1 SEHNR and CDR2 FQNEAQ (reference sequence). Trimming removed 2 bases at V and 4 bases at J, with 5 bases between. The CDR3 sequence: CASSLFTETQYF. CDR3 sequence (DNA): TGTGCCAGCAGCTTATTTACAGAGACCCAGTACTTC.